The clone carrying this T cell receptor (beta chain) has a handful of counts. What it binds is not known. Treatment given: roughly 10-day PBMC culture with coronavirus spike peptide pools or control peptides (ViraFEST assay). Collection of the unexposed donor's CD4+ T cells took place before the COVID-19 pandemic (2011-2018). Via ViraFEST, peptide pools expanded antigen-specific T cells before TCR sequencing. The sample originates from a study of vaccination and CD4 T cells after COVID-19. Study-wide background: Convalescent individuals numbered four females and six males, two being Hispanic. Median time from COVID diagnosis to post-COVID sampling was over 85 days (35 to 161).

The germline V gene encodes CDR1 DFQATT and CDR2 SNEGSKA (reference sequence). Trimming removed 0 bases at V and 2 bases at J, with 10 bases between. CDR3 size: 14 residues. Overall study findings and caveats: The appearance of a median roughly 83% of reactive clones in convalescent patients occurred only post-vaccination.

Once obtained from cultured CD4+ T cells, the DNA was sequenced using the Oncomine TCR Beta short-read assay. One entry per CDR3 protein results from TCRdb running MiXCR on the PCR reads. The repertoire holds roughly 7,900 distinct CDR3 sequences, with just over 35% as singletons. The receptor's source is a human donor in good health. Sequenced: CD4+ T cells from blood, cultured in vitro. The chain employs TRBV20-1 and TRBJ1-2, with D tentatively TRBD1 (5 bases). CDR3 bases: TGCAGTGCTAGAGACGGGACGGAGAACTATGGCTACACCTTC. Translating it yields CSARDGTENYGYTF.